A selection of T cell receptor beta chains follows, all from one sample in a study of OX40 agonist ivuxolimab in advanced cancers. The data were produced by immunoSEQ multiplex PCR, yet TCRdb's version contains in-frame clones alone and is incomplete. Of some 64,000 clones in the sample, 85% to 95% are singletons; the top ten hold roughly 25%. The sequenced sample was CD4+ or CD8+ T cells sorted from blood, obtained in a trial of the OX40 agonist ivuxolimab. The receptors shown here come from an adult with an advanced solid tumor such as melanoma, head and neck, liver or kidney cancer. CDR3s include the opening cysteine and the closing phenylalanine or tryptophan. A D gene is named only where the DNA matches it firmly. The size entry is marked missing in some rows and otherwise reads once, few, many or a size class.

size	D	V	J	CDR3	DNA
NA	TRBD2	TRBV19	TRBJ2-7	CASSIDIAIGLAGYEQYF	TGTGCCAGTAGTATAGATATTGCCATTGGACTAGCAGGCTACGAGCAGTACTTC
NA	NA	TRBV28	TRBJ2-4	CASGLAKNIQYF	TGTGCCAGCGGCCTAGCCAAAAACATTCAGTACTTC
few	TRBD2	TRBV7-9	TRBJ2-1	CASTTIAGGYNEQFF	TGTGCCAGCACAACTATAGCGGGAGGGTACAATGAGCAGTTCTTC
NA	NA	TRBV7-6	TRBJ2-3	CASSLASTASTDTQYF	TGTGCCAGCAGCTTAGCATCGACAGCAAGCACAGATACGCAGTATTTT
NA	NA	TRBV6-5	TRBJ2-1	CASSYFSGSHNEQFF	TGTGCCAGCAGTTACTTCTCTGGTTCACACAATGAGCAGTTCTTC
NA	TRBD1	TRBV9	TRBJ2-7	CASSAGTGNSYEQYF	TGTGCCAGCAGCGCCGGGACAGGGAACTCCTACGAGCAGTACTTC
NA	NA	TRBV5-4	TRBJ2-4	CASSLAGGVQYF	TGTGCCAGCAGCTTGGCCGGAGGGGTTCAGTACTTC
NA	NA	TRBV6-5	TRBJ2-7	CASSYSAYEQYF	TGTGCCAGCAGTTACAGTGCCTACGAGCAGTACTTC
NA	TRBD1	TRBV6-6	TRBJ2-7	CASNPRDSRYEQYF	TGTGCCAGCAATCCCCGGGACAGTCGCTACGAGCAGTACTTC
NA	NA	TRBV19	TRBJ1-5	CASSLGSSNQPQHF	TGTGCCAGTAGCCTAGGGAGTAGCAATCAGCCCCAGCATTTT
NA	NA	TRBV9	TRBJ2-7	CASSNRDNEQYF	TGTGCCAGCAGCAACCGGGACAACGAGCAGTACTTC
NA	NA	TRBV5-4	TRBJ2-7	CASSLHGSYEQYF	TGTGCCAGCAGCTTGCACGGATCCTACGAGCAGTACTTC
NA	NA	TRBV7-9	TRBJ1-1	CASSLGSNTEAFF	TGTGCCAGCAGCTTGGGATCGAACACTGAAGCTTTCTTT
NA	NA	TRBV28	TRBJ1-5	CASSLIPLNQPQHF	TGTGCCAGCAGTTTAATCCCCCTCAATCAGCCCCAGCATTTT
few	NA	TRBV6-1	TRBJ1-2	CASRIDGNYGYTF	TGTGCCAGCAGGATCGACGGAAACTATGGCTACACCTTC
NA	NA	TRBV5-1	TRBJ2-3	CASSLGRARPDTQYF	TGCGCCAGCAGCTTGGGGAGGGCTCGCCCAGATACGCAGTATTTT
NA	NA	TRBV7-3	TRBJ2-1	CASSFGGTGLYNEQFF	TGTGCCAGCAGCTTCGGGGGGACAGGACTTTACAATGAGCAGTTCTTC
NA	NA	TRBV6-5	TRBJ2-7	CASSWGLEQYF	TGTGCCAGCAGTTGGGGCCTCGAGCAGTACTTC
NA	NA	TRBV28	TRBJ2-1	CASSQLDQQSDEQFF	TGTGCCAGCAGTCAACTAGATCAACAATCCGATGAGCAGTTCTTC
NA	NA	TRBV19	TRBJ2-7	CASSIGSGAYEQYF	TGTGCCAGTAGTATAGGTAGCGGAGCCTACGAGCAGTACTTC
NA	NA	TRBV6-6	TRBJ2-7	CASSLPGHTYEQYF	TGTGCCAGCAGTTTACCGGGGCACACCTACGAGCAGTACTTC
once	NA	TRBV7-2	TRBJ2-7	CASSLDLGEQYF	TGTGCCAGCAGCTTAGATTTAGGAGAGCAGTACTTC
NA	NA	TRBV5-6	TRBJ1-2	CASSLGAGWGYTF	TGTGCCAGCAGCTTGGGAGCAGGTTGGGGCTACACCTTC
NA	NA	TRBV19	TRBJ1-1	CASEQGEAFF	TGTGCCAGTGAACAGGGCGAAGCTTTCTTT
NA	NA	TRBV9	TRBJ2-7	CASSVGQTPYEQYF	TGTGCCAGCAGCGTAGGCCAAACTCCTTACGAGCAGTACTTC
NA	NA	TRBV5-1	TRBJ2-3	CASSPRQDPDYGGTDTQYF	TGCGCCAGCAGTCCCAGACAGGACCCAGACTATGGTGGCACAGATACGCAGTATTTT
NA	NA	TRBV5-6	TRBJ1-5	CASSYMGQGSNQPQHF	TGTGCCAGCAGCTACATGGGGCAGGGGTCCAATCAGCCCCAGCATTTT
NA	NA	TRBV11-3	TRBJ2-1	CASSSTVGAGNEQFF	TGTGCCAGCAGCTCTACCGTCGGGGCTGGGAATGAGCAGTTCTTC
NA	TRBD2	TRBV25-1	TRBJ2-7	CASSDGTSGYEQYF	TGTGCCAGCAGTGACGGGACTAGCGGCTACGAGCAGTACTTC
NA	TRBD2	TRBV7-2	TRBJ2-1	CASSLALGGLAGNEQFF	TGTGCCAGCAGCTTAGCGCTGGGGGGGCTAGCGGGTAATGAGCAGTTCTTC
NA	NA	TRBV6-6	TRBJ2-5	CANGVGGFQYF	TGTGCCAACGGGGTGGGGGGCTTCCAGTACTTC
few	NA	TRBV18	TRBJ1-1	CASSSTDQAFF	TGTGCCAGCTCATCGACCGACCAAGCTTTCTTT